Listed below are T cell receptor beta chains from one sample, sequenced in a study of CD8 T cells in Susac syndrome. TCRdb independently ran MiXCR on the immunoSEQ multiplex PCR reads; one entry per CDR3 protein. This sample has roughly 250,000 distinct CDR3 sequences, with 90% to 97% found just once. The sequencing input was CD4+ T cells from PBMCs. These receptors originate from a human donor with Susac syndrome. The CDR3 runs from the conserved cysteine through the conserved F or W. The D gene is left open where the match is weak.

d_call j_call v_call cdr3_nt cdr3_aa
- TRBJ2-1 TRBV20-1 TGCAGTGCAAAACTAGCAGTTGGTGAGCAGTTCTTC CSAKLAVGEQFF
- TRBJ2-5 TRBV7-9 TGTGCCAGCAGCTTGGTGCGGGACCGGGAGACCCAGTACTTC CASSLVRDRETQYF
- TRBJ2-7 TRBV3-1 TGTGCCAGCAGCCAAGTGGCGGGACCCTACGAGCAGTACTTC CASSQVAGPYEQYF
TRBD1 TRBJ2-3 TRBV25-1 TGTGCCAGCAGTCGGACAGGGGGCCTGACAGATACGCAGTATTTT CASSRTGGLTDTQYF
- TRBJ2-3 TRBV3-1 TGTGCCAGCAGCCAAGGACTCGCATATGATACGCAGTATTTT CASSQGLAYDTQYF
TRBD1 TRBJ2-5 TRBV10-3 TGTGCCATCACAAAGGACAGGCGGCAAGAGACCCAGTACTTC CAITKDRRQETQYF
TRBD1 TRBJ2-1 TRBV18 TGTGCCAGCTCCCCAACAGGGGTCACCCCAAGTAGGAACAATGAGCAGTTCTTC CASSPTGVTPSRNNEQFF
TRBD2 TRBJ2-3 TRBV29-1 TGCAGCGTTGAAGGGGCTAGCGGCTGGGATACGCAGTATTTT CSVEGASGWDTQYF
- TRBJ1-1 TRBV20-1 TGCAGTGCTAGCTCTTACGGGTCCGAAGCTTTCTTT CSASSYGSEAFF
- TRBJ1-5 TRBV29-1 TGCAGCGTCCAGAGGGATAGCAATCAGCCCCAGCATTTT CSVQRDSNQPQHF
- TRBJ1-2 TRBV3-1 TGTGCCAGCAGCCAAGGAGCGGGCTACTATGGCTACACCTTC CASSQGAGYYGYTF
- TRBJ2-7 TRBV3-1 TGTGCCAGCAGCCTGTACCGGGACTCAGCCTACGAGCAGTACTTC CASSLYRDSAYEQYF
TRBD1 TRBJ2-7 TRBV27 TGTGCCAGCAGTTTATTGGCAGGGGGCGCGGGACCATCCTACGAGCAGTACTTC CASSLLAGGAGPSYEQYF
- TRBJ2-6 TRBV28 TGTGCCAGCAGTTTGGGGGACACCTTAACTGGGGCCAACGTCCTGACTTTC CASSLGDTLTGANVLTF
TRBD1 TRBJ1-2 TRBV18 TGTGCCAGCTCACCGGGACAGCAGGACTATGGCTACACCTTC CASSPGQQDYGYTF
- TRBJ2-1 TRBV20-1 TGCAGTGCTAGGGCACAGAGCTCCTACAATGAGCAGTTCTTC CSARAQSSYNEQFF
- TRBJ2-5 TRBV7-8 TGTGCCAGCAGCTTAGGGAATTTCGGGGAGACCCAGTACTTC CASSLGNFGETQYF
TRBD2 TRBJ2-5 TRBV4-1 TGCGCCAGCAGCCATAAAGGGCGGGAGGGCCAAGAGACCCAGTACTTC CASSHKGREGQETQYF
TRBD2 TRBJ2-2 TRBV30 TGTGCCTCTACTTCACAGCGGGATTTGTCTTCCGGGGAGCTGTTTTTT CASTSQRDLSSGELFF
- TRBJ2-3 TRBV27 TGTGCCAGCAGCGCAAGAGGGGTGAGGGGCACAGATACGCAGTATTTT CASSARGVRGTDTQYF
- TRBJ2-3 TRBV5-1 TGCGCCAGCAGCTTGGGTCCGGGAGTGGGCACAGATACGCAGTATTTT CASSLGPGVGTDTQYF
TRBD1 TRBJ2-1 TRBV20-1 TGCAGTGCTAGAGGGACAGGGCAATTAGTTGAGCAGTTCTTC CSARGTGQLVEQFF
- TRBJ1-1 TRBV28 TGTGCCAGCAGATCCGGGACAGAAGCTTTCTTT CASRSGTEAFF
TRBD1 TRBJ2-1 TRBV30 TGTGCCCGAAAATACAGGGGTTTAGGGAATGAGCAGTTCTTC CARKYRGLGNEQFF
- TRBJ2-1 TRBV3-1 TGTGCCAGCAGCCAAGGTGACACAAGGATCTCCTACAATGAGCAGTTCTTC CASSQGDTRISYNEQFF
TRBD1 TRBJ1-3 TRBV18 TGTGCCAGCGGACAGGATACCTCTGGAAACACCATATATTTT CASGQDTSGNTIYF
- TRBJ1-2 TRBV3-1 TGTGCCAGCAGCCAAGCTGGCGGATCCTACTATGGCTACACCTTC CASSQAGGSYYGYTF
TRBD1 TRBJ2-1 TRBV3-1 TGTGCCAGCAGCCTGGGACAGAGATACAATGAGCAGTTCTTC CASSLGQRYNEQFF
- TRBJ2-2 TRBV29-1 TGCAGCGTTGGGGCCAGATCGAACACCGGGGAGCTGTTTTTT CSVGARSNTGELFF